These T cell receptor beta chains were read from a single sample in a study of cytomegalovirus exposure and HLA in healthy donors. The table came from immunoSEQ multiplex PCR; TCRdb's copy has only in-frame clones and leaves some out. The data contain fewer than 200,000 clones, nearly 80% of them singletons. The sequenced material came from PBMCs. These TCRs come from a female donor in good health and CMV-seronegative. The CDR3 runs from the conserved cysteine through the conserved F or W. A D gene is named only where the DNA matches it firmly. A row's size may be missing; if present it is once, few, many or a size class.

len | j_gene | v_gene | abundance | d_gene | CDR3nt | CDR3aa
18 | TRBJ2-7 | TRBV21-1 | NA | NA | TGTGCCAGCAGCAAAGAGCTCTTTGCGGCGGGGGAGACCTACGAGCAGTACTTC | CASSKELFAAGETYEQYF
16 | TRBJ1-6 | TRBV2 | NA | NA | TGTGCCAGCAGCCTCGGGGGTTTTGGGAGGGATTCACCCCTCCACTTT | CASSLGGFGRDSPLHF
13 | TRBJ1-1 | TRBV4-1 | NA | NA | TGCGCCAGCAGCCAAGATCAGGGCACTGAAGCTTTCTTT | CASSQDQGTEAFF
15 | TRBJ2-7 | TRBV28 | NA | NA | TGTGCCAGCAGTCCCGCGTTGGTCCGCCGGGGCGAGCAGTACTTC | CASSPALVRRGEQYF
18 | TRBJ2-1 | TRBV28 | few | TRBD1 | TGTGCCAGCAGTTTCTTGTGGGGAAACAGGGGAGTGAGAGATGAGCAGTTCTTC | CASSFLWGNRGVRDEQFF
16 | TRBJ1-1 | TRBV6-6 | NA | NA | TGTGCCAGCAGTTATGGGGGCTCTGTCGGGAACACTGAAGCTTTCTTT | CASSYGGSVGNTEAFF
15 | TRBJ1-1 | TRBV6-1 | once | NA | TGTGCCAGCAGGAGGGTGGCAGGAGAGAACACTGAAGCTTTCTTT | CASRRVAGENTEAFF
16 | TRBJ2-3 | TRBV6-5 | NA | NA | TGTGCCAGCAGTTACTCTTTTCTCAGGGACACAGATACGCAGTATTTT | CASSYSFLRDTDTQYF
11 | TRBJ1-2 | TRBV19 | once | NA | TGTGCCAGTAGTATTCCGGGGAACTACACCTTC | CASSIPGNYTF
16 | TRBJ2-5 | TRBV28 | NA | TRBD1 | TGTGCCAGCAGTTTATTAATGGGACAGGGTCAAGAGACCCAGTACTTC | CASSLLMGQGQETQYF
15 | TRBJ1-2 | TRBV7-6 | NA | TRBD1 | TGTGCCAGCAGCCGACAGGGAACGGTTAACTATGGCTACACCTTC | CASSRQGTVNYGYTF
15 | TRBJ1-6 | TRBV7-9 | once | TRBD1 | TGTGCCAGCAGCTTCGGGACAGCCTATAATTCACCCCTCCACTTT | CASSFGTAYNSPLHF
15 | TRBJ2-1 | TRBV6-5 | NA | TRBD1 | TGTGCCAGCAGTTCCCCCGGACAGGGATACAATGAGCAGTTCTTC | CASSSPGQGYNEQFF
15 | TRBJ2-2 | TRBV5-1 | NA | TRBD2 | TGCGCCAGCAGCAAGGGACTAGCGGGGCACGGGGAGCTGTTTTTT | CASSKGLAGHGELFF
15 | TRBJ2-3 | TRBV28 | NA | TRBD2 | TGTGCCAGCAGTCCCTCAGCGGGAGGGCCAGATACGCAGTATTTT | CASSPSAGGPDTQYF
14 | TRBJ2-2 | TRBV6-1 | NA | TRBD2 | TGTGCCAGCATATTAGCGGGGGGATCCGGGGAGCTGTTTTTT | CASILAGGSGELFF
15 | TRBJ2-3 | TRBV5-5 | NA | TRBD2 | TGTGCCAGCAGCTTACTCCTAGCGGGATCAGATACGCAGTATTTT | CASSLLLAGSDTQYF
11 | TRBJ2-7 | TRBV25-1 | NA | TRBD1 | TGTGCCAGCAGTAGGGGGCGTGAGCAGTACTTC | CASSRGREQYF
16 | TRBJ2-5 | TRBV5-1 | few | TRBD1 | TGCGCCAGCAGCTTGGTACAGGGGGCAGTTGGGGAGACCCAGTACTTC | CASSLVQGAVGETQYF
15 | TRBJ2-3 | TRBV27 | NA | TRBD2 | TGTGCCAGCAGTTTAGGACTAGCGGGGGGGCGTACGCAGTATTTT | CASSLGLAGGRTQYF
15 | TRBJ1-2 | TRBV7-3 | NA | NA | TGTGCCAGCAGCTTAAATGAGGGCCCATCCTATGGCTACACCTTC | CASSLNEGPSYGYTF
15 | TRBJ2-1 | TRBV19 | NA | NA | TGTGCCAGTAGAACTAAACAGGGTTCCTACAATGAGCAGTTCTTC | CASRTKQGSYNEQFF
17 | TRBJ1-5 | TRBV7-9 | NA | NA | TGTGCCAGCAGCTTAGGTGCAGGGTCAATGGGCAATCAGCCCCAGCATTTT | CASSLGAGSMGNQPQHF
16 | TRBJ2-3 | TRBV9 | NA | TRBD2 | TGTGCCAGCAGCGTAGGAATAGCGGGTGCGCAAGATACGCAGTATTTT | CASSVGIAGAQDTQYF
15 | TRBJ2-5 | TRBV27 | NA | TRBD2 | TGTGCCAGCAGTCCCGGGGCTAGCGGGAGTAGGGCCCAGTACTTC | CASSPGASGSRAQYF
18 | TRBJ2-7 | TRBV28 | few | NA | TGTGCCAGCAGTTTAGGCCTCGGGTTGTCGGGACATAACTACGAGCAGTACTTC | CASSLGLGLSGHNYEQYF
15 | TRBJ2-5 | TRBV11-2 | NA | TRBD1 | TGTGCCAGCAGCGCTGGACGTGACAGGGGGGAGACCCAGTACTTC | CASSAGRDRGETQYF
13 | TRBJ2-5 | TRBV5-1 | NA | NA | TGCGCCAGCTCCCCGGGAGCCCAAGAGACCCAGTACTTC | CASSPGAQETQYF
18 | TRBJ2-2 | TRBV10-3 | NA | TRBD2 | TGTGCCATCATGAAGGGACTAGCGGGAGTCACGAACACCGGGGAGCTGTTTTTT | CAIMKGLAGVTNTGELFF
13 | TRBJ2-5 | TRBV14 | NA | NA | TGTGCCAGCAGCCTTACTACGTCTGGGACCCAGTACTTC | CASSLTTSGTQYF
14 | TRBJ1-1 | TRBV9 | few | NA | TGTGCCAGCAGCGCGGGACTCACGAACACTGAAGCTTTCTTT | CASSAGLTNTEAFF
12 | TRBJ2-7 | TRBV6-1 | NA | TRBD1 | TGTGCCAGCACCTGGACAGGGGGCGAGCAGTACTTC | CASTWTGGEQYF
16 | TRBJ2-1 | TRBV7-3 | few | NA | TGTGCCAGCAGCTTAACGAGGGGGGTTGGCGGGGGCGAGCAGTTCTTC | CASSLTRGVGGGEQFF
18 | TRBJ2-3 | TRBV15 | few | NA | TGTGCCACCAGCACCCCGGCAGGCACCGGGGGTTCCACAGATACGCAGTATTTT | CATSTPAGTGGSTDTQYF
14 | TRBJ2-7 | TRBV6-6 | NA | TRBD1 | TGTGCCAGCATACCGGGACAGGGGTACGGGGAGCAGTACTTC | CASIPGQGYGEQYF
14 | TRBJ1-2 | TRBV11-2 | NA | TRBD1 | TGTGCCAGCAGCCCCGGGACAGGGGCTTCTGGCTACACCTTC | CASSPGTGASGYTF
17 | TRBJ1-5 | TRBV19 | NA | TRBD1 | TGTGCCAGTAGTACTACTGGGACAGGACATAGCAATCAGCCCCAGCATTTT | CASSTTGTGHSNQPQHF
14 | TRBJ1-5 | TRBV13 | NA | NA | TGTGCCAGCAGCTCGGGGGGGAGGCATCAGCCCCAGCATTTT | CASSSGGRHQPQHF
16 | TRBJ2-7 | TRBV29-1 | NA | TRBD2 | TGCAGCGCGGGACTAGCGGGAGGGGGCAGCTCCTACGAGCAGTACTTC | CSAGLAGGGSSYEQYF
18 | TRBJ1-5 | TRBV28 | NA | TRBD1 | TGTGCCAGCAGCACTGGACAGGGGATCGGAAATAGCAATCAGCCCCAGCATTTT | CASSTGQGIGNSNQPQHF
15 | TRBJ2-3 | TRBV2 | NA | TRBD2 | TGTGCCAGCAGCGAATCGGGACTAGTAACAGATACGCAGTATTTT | CASSESGLVTDTQYF
15 | TRBJ1-5 | TRBV11-2 | NA | TRBD1 | TGTGCCAGCAGCTTAGGGGACAGCAACAATCAGCCCCAGCATTTT | CASSLGDSNNQPQHF
13 | TRBJ2-5 | TRBV5-5 | NA | NA | TGTGCCAGCAGCTTAGAGGGTGCAGAGACCCAGTACTTC | CASSLEGAETQYF
15 | TRBJ2-7 | TRBV5-1 | once | NA | TGCGCCAGCAGCTCGAGACAAGGAACACACTACGAGCAGTACTTC | CASSSRQGTHYEQYF
11 | TRBJ1-1 | TRBV13 | NA | TRBD1 | TGTGCCAGCAGCTTCGGACAGGGGGCTTTCTTT | CASSFGQGAFF
14 | TRBJ1-1 | TRBV11-1 | NA | TRBD1 | TGTGCCAGCAGCTTAGCGGAGGGGGCCAGTGAAGCTTTCTTT | CASSLAEGASEAFF
15 | TRBJ2-2 | TRBV19 | NA | TRBD1 | TGTGCCAGTAGGAATCGTGGACAGGTCTACGGGGAGCTGTTTTTT | CASRNRGQVYGELFF
13 | TRBJ2-7 | TRBV27 | NA | TRBD1 | TGTGCCAGCAGTTTGCACGACAGGGGCGAGCAGTACTTC | CASSLHDRGEQYF
13 | TRBJ2-4 | TRBV25-1 | NA | NA | TGTGCCAGCAGAGGGGTAGCCAAAAACATTCAGTACTTC | CASRGVAKNIQYF
12 | TRBJ2-7 | TRBV19 | NA | NA | TGTGCCAGTAGTATAGATAGAAACGAGCAGTACTTC | CASSIDRNEQYF
16 | TRBJ1-5 | TRBV18 | NA | TRBD1 | TGTGCCAGCTCAGCGGACAGGGGGAATAGCAATCAGCCCCAGCATTTT | CASSADRGNSNQPQHF
16 | TRBJ2-5 | TRBV7-8 | NA | TRBD1 | TGTGCCAGCAGCTTAGCCCGGGACAGGGGAGGAGAGACCCAGTACTTC | CASSLARDRGGETQYF
16 | TRBJ2-7 | TRBV18 | NA | TRBD1 | TGTGCCAGCTCACCACTACAGGGGGCTATAGGCGACGAGCAGTACTTC | CASSPLQGAIGDEQYF